The next 20 T cell receptor beta chains were all read from a single sample in a study of CXCR3-negative and CXCR3-positive naive CD8 T cells. The TRB libraries of cDNA were built by UMI-labeled 5' RACE. After re-calling the 5' RACE reads, TCRdb lists one entry per CDR3 protein, DNA absent. The sample table sets out 50,000 to 75,000 distinct CDR3 sequences. The sequencing input was naive CXCR3- CD8+ T cells from blood. The subset was: CD45RO-CCR7+CD27+CD95- naive CD8+ T cells lacking CXCR3 (TNR3-). These receptor sequences come from a human donor in good health. Some clones in this sample may be carry-over from other donors' samples.

The chain combines TRBV29-1 with TRBJ2-1; TCRdb picks TRBD2, but there is no DNA to check that call. The CDR3 is 14 amino acids. CDR1 and CDR2 (germline): SQVTM, ANQGSEA. This CDR3 reads CSHPGLAGIREQFF.

The chain joins TRBV12-3 or TRBV12-4 to TRBJ2-7; TCRdb calls TRBD2, which cannot be checked without DNA. The CDR3 contains 12 residues. The CDR3 sequence: CASVAGGYEQYF.

This chain uses TRBV4-3 with TRBJ2-7; the D gene TCRdb calls, TRBD1, cannot be checked with no DNA. The CDR3 is made up of 16 amino acids. CDR1 and CDR2 (germline): LGHNA, YSLEER. CDR3 residues: CASSQDSAGATYEQYF.

CDR3 sequence: CSASHPVNYGYTF. The V and J genes are TRBV20-1 and TRBJ1-2. Germline CDR1 reads DFQATT; CDR2 reads SNEGSKA (reference sequence). The CDR3 has 13 residues.

This sequence joins TRBV12-3 or TRBV12-4 and TRBJ2-5. This CDR3 has 13 residues. The CDR3 here is CASSLTIQETQYF.

V and J are TRBV11-2 and TRBJ2-1; the D call of TRBD1 rests on TCRdb alone, since no DNA is present to check it. This CDR3 is built from 18 residues. Germline CDR1 reads SGHAT; CDR2 reads FQNNGV. CDR3 protein: CASSLVPYSGQEKNEQFF.

V is TRBV6-5 and J is TRBJ1-1; TCRdb gives TRBD1 as the D gene, but with no DNA this cannot be confirmed. CDR1 is MNHEY, CDR2 SVGAGI, per germline. The CDR3 consists of 14 residues. The CDR3 sequence: CASTTGSVNTEAFF.

The V gene is TRBV29-1, the J gene TRBJ2-5; TCRdb calls TRBD1, which cannot be checked without DNA. The germline V gene has CDR1 SQVTM and CDR2 ANQGSEA. This CDR3 contains 17 residues. This chain's CDR3 is CSVEDLQGAFFQETQYF.

The V call is TRBV12-3 or TRBV12-4, the J call TRBJ2-1; TCRdb outputs TRBD2, but without DNA this stays unchecked. The CDR3 runs 19 residues. CDR3: CASSTQAGGSLSSYNEQFF.

The CDR3 protein is CASSQDVFDSNQPQHF. The V and J genes are TRBV4-1 and TRBJ1-5. There are 16 residues in the CDR3. The germline V gene has CDR1 MGHRA and CDR2 YSYEKL.

J is TRBJ1-5 and V is TRBV29-1; TCRdb returns TRBD1, unconfirmable since there is no DNA. The germline V gene has CDR1 SQVTM and CDR2 ANQGSEA. The CDR3 is made up of 14 amino acids. The CDR3 is CSVGLARGDQPQHF. Drawing the rest from reference TRBV29-1 and TRBJ1-5, the complete variable domain is SAVISQKPSRDICQRGTSLTIQCQVDSQVTMMFWYRQQPGQSLTLIATANQGSEATYESGFVIDKFPISRPNLTFSTLTVSNMSPEDSSIYLCSVGLARGDQPQHFGDGTRLSIL.

The V gene is TRBV12-3 or TRBV12-4, the J gene TRBJ1-5; checking the TCRdb D call of TRBD1 is not possible without DNA. This CDR3 spans 17 amino acids. CDR3 region: CASSPGHLLGSNQPQHF.

The chain links TRBV7-9 to TRBJ2-7. Per the germline V gene, CDR1 is SEHNR and CDR2 is FQNEAQ (reference sequence). The CDR3 contains 12 residues. The CDR3 is CASSLGPNEQYF.

The V and J genes are TRBV29-1 and TRBJ2-5; the D call from TCRdb, TRBD1, cannot be confirmed without DNA. The CDR3 is 12 residues long. Germline CDR1 reads SQVTM; CDR2 reads ANQGSEA. CDR3 residues: CSAQGLWETQYF.

CDR3 sequence: CSVEATGQDARDDTGELFF. The rearrangement joins TRBV29-1 to TRBJ2-2; the TCRdb call, TRBD1, lacks DNA for checking. Germline V gives CDR1 SQVTM, CDR2 ANQGSEA. The CDR3 runs 19 residues.

The chain joins TRBV7-2 to TRBJ2-7; without DNA, the TCRdb call of TRBD1 cannot be checked. The CDR3 consists of 16 residues. Looked up from germline, CDR1 is SGHTA and CDR2 is FQGNSA. CDR3 region: CASSLGTGTYAYEQYF.

The rearrangement joins TRBV7-7 to TRBJ2-7. Germline loops: CDR1 SSHAT, CDR2 FNYEAQ (reference sequence). CDR3 length equals 13 residues. CDR3 residues: CASSAEWGYEQYF.

This chain uses TRBV29-1 with TRBJ1-1; TCRdb calls TRBD1, which cannot be checked without DNA. The CDR3 has 13 amino acids. In germline, CDR1 is SQVTM, CDR2 ANQGSEA. The CDR3 sequence is CSVRGTSSAEAFF.

The chain joins TRBV6-4 to TRBJ2-3; with no DNA, the TCRdb D assignment of TRBD2 cannot be verified. CDR3 length: 16 residues. The germline gives CDR1 MRHNA, CDR2 SNTAGT. CDR3 in amino acids: CASSERRTSDTDTQYF.

The V and J genes are TRBV10-2 and TRBJ1-2; TCRdb outputs TRBD1, but without DNA this stays unchecked. The germline CDR1 and CDR2 sequences are WSHSY and SAAADI. CDR3 length: 12 amino acids. This CDR3 is CASSDGGGGYTF.